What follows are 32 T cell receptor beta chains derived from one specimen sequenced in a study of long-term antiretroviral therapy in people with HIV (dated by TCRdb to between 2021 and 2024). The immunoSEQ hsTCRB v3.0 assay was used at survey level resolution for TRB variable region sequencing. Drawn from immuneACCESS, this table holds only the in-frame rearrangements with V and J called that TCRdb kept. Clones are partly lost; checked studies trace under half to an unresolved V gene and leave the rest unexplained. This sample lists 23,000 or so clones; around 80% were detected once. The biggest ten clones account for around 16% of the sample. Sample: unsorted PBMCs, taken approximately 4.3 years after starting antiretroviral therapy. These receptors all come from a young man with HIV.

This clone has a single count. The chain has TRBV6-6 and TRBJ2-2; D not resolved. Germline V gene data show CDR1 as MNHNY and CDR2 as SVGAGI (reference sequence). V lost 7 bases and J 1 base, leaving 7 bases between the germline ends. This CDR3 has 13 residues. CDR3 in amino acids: CASTQRNTGELFF. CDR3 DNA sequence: TGTGCCAGCACCCAGCGGAACACCGGGGAGCTGTTTTTT.

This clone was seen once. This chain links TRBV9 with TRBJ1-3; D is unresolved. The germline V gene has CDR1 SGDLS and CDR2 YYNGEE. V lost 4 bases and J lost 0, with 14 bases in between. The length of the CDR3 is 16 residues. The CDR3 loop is CASSLSPRGSGNTIYF. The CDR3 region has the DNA TGTGCCAGCAGCCTTTCGCCGCGGGGCTCTGGAAACACCATATATTTT.

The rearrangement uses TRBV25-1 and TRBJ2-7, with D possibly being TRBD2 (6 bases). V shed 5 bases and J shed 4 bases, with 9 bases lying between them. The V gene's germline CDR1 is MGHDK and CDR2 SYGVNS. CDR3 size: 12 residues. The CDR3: CASSTGTYEQYF. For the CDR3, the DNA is TGTGCCAGCAGTACTGGGACTTACGAGCAGTACTTC.

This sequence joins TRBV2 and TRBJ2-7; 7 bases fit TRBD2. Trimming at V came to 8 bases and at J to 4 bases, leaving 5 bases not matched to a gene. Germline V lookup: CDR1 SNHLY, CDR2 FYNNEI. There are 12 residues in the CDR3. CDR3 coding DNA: TGTGCCAGCGGGGGGGATTCATACGAGCAGTACTTC. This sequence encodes CASGGDSYEQYF.

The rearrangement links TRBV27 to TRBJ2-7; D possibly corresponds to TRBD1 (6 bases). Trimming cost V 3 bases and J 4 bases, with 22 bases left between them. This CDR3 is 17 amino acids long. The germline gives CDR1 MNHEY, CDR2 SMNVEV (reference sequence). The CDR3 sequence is CASSLTAGAHRLYEQYF. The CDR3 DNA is TGTGCCAGCAGTTTGACCGCAGGGGCCCATCGGCTTTACGAGCAGTACTTC.

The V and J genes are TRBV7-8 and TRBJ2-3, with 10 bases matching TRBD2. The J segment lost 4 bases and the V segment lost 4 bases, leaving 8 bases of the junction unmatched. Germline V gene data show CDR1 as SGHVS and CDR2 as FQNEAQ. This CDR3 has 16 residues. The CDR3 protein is CASSSPGLAYPDTQYF. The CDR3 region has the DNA TGTGCCAGCAGCTCGCCGGGACTAGCGTACCCAGATACGCAGTATTTT.

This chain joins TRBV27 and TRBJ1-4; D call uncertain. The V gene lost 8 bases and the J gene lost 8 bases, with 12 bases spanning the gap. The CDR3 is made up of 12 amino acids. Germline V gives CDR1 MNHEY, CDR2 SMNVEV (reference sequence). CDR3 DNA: TGTGCCAGCGGGGAAGGCTTCGAAAAACTGTTTTTT. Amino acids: CASGEGFEKLFF.

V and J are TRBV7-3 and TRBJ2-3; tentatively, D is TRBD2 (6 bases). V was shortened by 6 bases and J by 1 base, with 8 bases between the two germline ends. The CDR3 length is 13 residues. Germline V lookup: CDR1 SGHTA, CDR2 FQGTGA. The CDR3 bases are TGTGCCAGCAGTTGGGGGGGCACAGATACGCAGTATTTT. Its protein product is CASSWGGTDTQYF.

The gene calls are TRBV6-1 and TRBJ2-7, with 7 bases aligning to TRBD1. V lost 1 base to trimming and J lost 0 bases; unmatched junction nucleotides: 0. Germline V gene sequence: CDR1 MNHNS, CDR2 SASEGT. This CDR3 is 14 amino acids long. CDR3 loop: CASSEGDSSYEQYF. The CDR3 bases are TGTGCCAGCAGTGAAGGGGACAGCTCCTACGAGCAGTACTTC.

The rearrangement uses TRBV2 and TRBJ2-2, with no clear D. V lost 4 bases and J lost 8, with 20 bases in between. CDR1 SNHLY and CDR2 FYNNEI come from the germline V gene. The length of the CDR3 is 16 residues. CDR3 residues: CASSVGLPQGSGELFF. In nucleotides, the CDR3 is TGTGCCAGCAGTGTCGGGCTACCTCAAGGGTCGGGGGAGCTGTTTTTT.

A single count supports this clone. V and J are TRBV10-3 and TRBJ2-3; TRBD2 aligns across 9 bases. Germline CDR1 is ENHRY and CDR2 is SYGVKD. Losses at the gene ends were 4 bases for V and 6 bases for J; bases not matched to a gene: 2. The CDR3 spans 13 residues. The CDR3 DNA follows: TGTGCCATCAGTGTAGCGGGGGTGGATACGCAGTATTTT. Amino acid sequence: CAISVAGVDTQYF.

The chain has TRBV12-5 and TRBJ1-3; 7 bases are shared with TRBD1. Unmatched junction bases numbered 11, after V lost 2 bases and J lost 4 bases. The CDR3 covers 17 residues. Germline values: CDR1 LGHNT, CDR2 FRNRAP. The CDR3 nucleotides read TGTGCTAGTGGTTTGCCCAGACAGGGATTTGACGGAAACACCATATATTTT. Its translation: CASGLPRQGFDGNTIYF.

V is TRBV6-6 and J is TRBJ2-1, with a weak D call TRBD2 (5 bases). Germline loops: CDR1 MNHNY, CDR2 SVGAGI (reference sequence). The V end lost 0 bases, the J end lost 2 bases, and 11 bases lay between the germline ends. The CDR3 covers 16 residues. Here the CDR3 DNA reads TGTGCCAGCAGTTACTCAAGAGGGTCCACCTACAATGAGCAGTTCTTC. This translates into CASSYSRGSTYNEQFF.

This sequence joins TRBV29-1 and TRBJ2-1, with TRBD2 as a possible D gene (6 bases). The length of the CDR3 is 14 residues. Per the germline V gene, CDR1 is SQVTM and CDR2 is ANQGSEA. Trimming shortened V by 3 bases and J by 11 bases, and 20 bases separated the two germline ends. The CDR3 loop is CSVEVGRSAGQQFF. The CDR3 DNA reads TGCAGCGTTGAGGTCGGGAGATCTGCGGGGCAGCAGTTCTTC.

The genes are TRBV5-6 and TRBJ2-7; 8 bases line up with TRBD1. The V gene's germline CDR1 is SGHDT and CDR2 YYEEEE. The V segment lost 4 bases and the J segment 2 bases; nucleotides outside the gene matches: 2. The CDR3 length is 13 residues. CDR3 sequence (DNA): TGTGCCAGCAGCCACAGGGGGGCCTACGAGCAGTACTTC. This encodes CASSHRGAYEQYF.

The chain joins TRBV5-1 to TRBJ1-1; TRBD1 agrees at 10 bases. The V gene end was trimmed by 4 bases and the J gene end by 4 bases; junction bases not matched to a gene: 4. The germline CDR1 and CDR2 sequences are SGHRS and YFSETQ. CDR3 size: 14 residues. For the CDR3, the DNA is TGCGCCAGCAGCAGGGACAGGGGCGGCACTGAAGCTTTCTTT. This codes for CASSRDRGGTEAFF.

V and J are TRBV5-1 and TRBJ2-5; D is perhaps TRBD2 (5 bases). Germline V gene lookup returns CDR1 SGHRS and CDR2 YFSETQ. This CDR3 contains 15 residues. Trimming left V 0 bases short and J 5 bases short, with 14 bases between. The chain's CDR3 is CASSLAGSGEETQYF. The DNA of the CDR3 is TGCGCCAGCAGCTTGGCCGGAAGCGGCGAGGAGACCCAGTACTTC.

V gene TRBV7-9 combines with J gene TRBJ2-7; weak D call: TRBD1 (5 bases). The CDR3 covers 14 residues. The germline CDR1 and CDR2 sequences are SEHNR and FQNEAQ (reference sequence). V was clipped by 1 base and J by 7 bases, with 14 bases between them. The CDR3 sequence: CASSLGGQSQEQYF. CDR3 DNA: TGTGCCAGCAGCTTAGGGGGCCAGTCACAAGAGCAGTACTTC.

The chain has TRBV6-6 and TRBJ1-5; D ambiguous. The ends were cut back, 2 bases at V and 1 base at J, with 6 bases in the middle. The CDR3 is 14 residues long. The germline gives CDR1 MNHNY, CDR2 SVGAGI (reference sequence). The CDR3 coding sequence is TGTGCCAGCAGTTACGGGCAGAGCAATCAGCCCCAGCATTTT. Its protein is CASSYGQSNQPQHF.

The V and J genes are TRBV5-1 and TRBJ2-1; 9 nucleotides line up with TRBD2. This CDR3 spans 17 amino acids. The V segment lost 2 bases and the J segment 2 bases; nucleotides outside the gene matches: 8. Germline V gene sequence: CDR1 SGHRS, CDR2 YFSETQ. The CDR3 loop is CASSLTTGTSPYNEQFF. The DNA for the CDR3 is TGCGCCAGCAGCTTAACAACCGGGACTAGCCCCTACAATGAGCAGTTCTTC. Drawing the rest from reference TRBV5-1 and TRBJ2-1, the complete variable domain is KAGVTQTPRYLIKTRGQQVTLSCSPISGHRSVSWYQQTPGQGLQFLFEYFSETQRNKGNFPGRFSGRQFSNSRSEMNVSTLELGDSALYLCASSLTTGTSPYNEQFFGPGTRLTVL.

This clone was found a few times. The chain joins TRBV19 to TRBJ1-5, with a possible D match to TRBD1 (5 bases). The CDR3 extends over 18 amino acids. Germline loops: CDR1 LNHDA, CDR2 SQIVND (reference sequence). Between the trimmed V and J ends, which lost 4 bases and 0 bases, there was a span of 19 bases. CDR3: CASSTGGKIAYSNQPQHF. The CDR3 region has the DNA TGTGCCAGTAGTACGGGGGGGAAAATTGCGTATAGCAATCAGCCCCAGCATTTT.

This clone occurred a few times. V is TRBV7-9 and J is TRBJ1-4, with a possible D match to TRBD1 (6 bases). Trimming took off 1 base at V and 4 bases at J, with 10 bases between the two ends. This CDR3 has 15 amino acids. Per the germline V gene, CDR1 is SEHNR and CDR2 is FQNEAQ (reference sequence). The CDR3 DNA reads TGTGCCAGCAGCTTAGAGGGGGGAAATAATGAAAAACTGTTTTTT. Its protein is CASSLEGGNNEKLFF.

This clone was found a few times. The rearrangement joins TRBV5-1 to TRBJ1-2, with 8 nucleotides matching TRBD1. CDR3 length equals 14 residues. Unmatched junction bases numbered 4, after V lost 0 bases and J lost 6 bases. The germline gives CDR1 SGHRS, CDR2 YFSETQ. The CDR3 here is CASSLAQGAHGYTF. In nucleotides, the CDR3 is TGCGCCAGCAGCTTGGCCCAGGGGGCCCATGGCTACACCTTC. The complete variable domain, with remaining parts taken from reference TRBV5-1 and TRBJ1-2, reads KAGVTQTPRYLIKTRGQQVTLSCSPISGHRSVSWYQQTPGQGLQFLFEYFSETQRNKGNFPGRFSGRQFSNSRSEMNVSTLELGDSALYLCASSLAQGAHGYTFGSGTRLTVV.

Here the CDR3 reads CASSLMHEQYF. The CDR3 DNA reads TGTGCCAGCAGCTTGATGCACGAGCAGTACTTC. The rearrangement uses TRBV5-5 and TRBJ2-7; D is unclear. This CDR3 is 11 amino acids long. CDR1 is SGHKS, CDR2 YYEKEE, per germline (reference sequence). Trimming shortened V by 1 base and J by 5 bases, and 4 bases separated the two germline ends.

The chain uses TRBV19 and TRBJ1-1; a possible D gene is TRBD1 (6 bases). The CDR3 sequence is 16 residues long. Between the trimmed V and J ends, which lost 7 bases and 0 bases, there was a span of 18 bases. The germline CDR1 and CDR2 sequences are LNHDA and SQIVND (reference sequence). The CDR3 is CASKGGQGTMNTEAFF. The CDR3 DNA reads TGTGCCAGTAAAGGGGGGCAGGGGACTATGAACACTGAAGCTTTCTTT. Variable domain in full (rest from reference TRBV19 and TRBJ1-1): DGGITQSPKYLFRKEGQNVTLSCEQNLNHDAMYWYRQDPGQGLRLIYYSQIVNDFQKGDIAEGYSVSREKKESFPLTVTSAQKNPTAFYLCASKGGQGTMNTEAFFGQGTRLTVV.

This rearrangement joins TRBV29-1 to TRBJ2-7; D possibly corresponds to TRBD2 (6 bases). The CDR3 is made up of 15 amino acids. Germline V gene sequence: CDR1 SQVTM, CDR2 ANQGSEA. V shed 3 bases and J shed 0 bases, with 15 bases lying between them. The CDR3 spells CSVDEGGKSSYEQYF. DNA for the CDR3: TGCAGCGTTGACGAAGGCGGGAAGAGCTCCTACGAGCAGTACTTC.

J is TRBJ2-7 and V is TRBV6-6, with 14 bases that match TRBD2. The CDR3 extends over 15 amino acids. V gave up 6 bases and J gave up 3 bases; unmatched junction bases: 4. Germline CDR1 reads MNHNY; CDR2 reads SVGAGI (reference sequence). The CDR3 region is CASRGGLAGDYEQYF. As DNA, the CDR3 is TGTGCCAGCAGAGGGGGACTAGCGGGGGACTACGAGCAGTACTTC.

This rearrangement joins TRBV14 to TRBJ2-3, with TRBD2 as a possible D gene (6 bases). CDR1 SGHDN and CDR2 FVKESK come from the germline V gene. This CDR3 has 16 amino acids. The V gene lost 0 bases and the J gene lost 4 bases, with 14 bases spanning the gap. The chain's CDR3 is CASSQDEMTSSDTQYF. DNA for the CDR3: TGTGCCAGCAGCCAAGATGAAATGACTAGTTCAGATACGCAGTATTTT.

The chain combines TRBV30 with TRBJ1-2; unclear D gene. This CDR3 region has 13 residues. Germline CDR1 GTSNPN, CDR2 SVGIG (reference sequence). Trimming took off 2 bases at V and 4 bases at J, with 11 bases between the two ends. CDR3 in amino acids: CAWSRSGIYGYTF. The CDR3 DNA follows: TGTGCCTGGAGTCGTTCAGGAATCTATGGCTACACCTTC.

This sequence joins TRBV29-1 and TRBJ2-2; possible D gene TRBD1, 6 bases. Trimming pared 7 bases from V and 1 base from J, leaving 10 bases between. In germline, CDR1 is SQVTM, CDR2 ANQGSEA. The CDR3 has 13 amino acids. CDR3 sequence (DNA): TGCAGCGCCCTCAGGGGGAACACCGGGGAGCTGTTTTTT. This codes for CSALRGNTGELFF.

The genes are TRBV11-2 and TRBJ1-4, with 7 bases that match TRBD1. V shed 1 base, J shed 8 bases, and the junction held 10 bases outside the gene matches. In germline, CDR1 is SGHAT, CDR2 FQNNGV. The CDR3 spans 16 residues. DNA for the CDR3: TGTGCCAGCAGCTTAGTCTTTCGCAGGGGGGACGAAAAACTGTTTTTT. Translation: CASSLVFRRGDEKLFF.

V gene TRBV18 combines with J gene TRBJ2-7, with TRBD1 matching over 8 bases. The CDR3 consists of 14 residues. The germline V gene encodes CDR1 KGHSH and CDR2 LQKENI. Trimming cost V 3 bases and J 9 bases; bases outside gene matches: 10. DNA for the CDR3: TGTGCCAGCTCACCCGGAGTCGCCACAGGGGGGCAGTACTTC. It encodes CASSPGVATGGQYF.